The clone carrying this T cell receptor (beta chain) was detected many times. Its antigen is unidentified. The data derive from a study of T-cell memory formation after mild COVID-19. Background on the study: Clustering of TCRs was largely donor specific.

General observations from the study: Clones contracting across day 15 to 85 had a balanced CD4/CD8 profile; later expanding clones leaned CD4+. Contracting clones localized mainly to CM and EM when CD4+ and mainly to EMRA when CD8+.

cDNA libraries for TCR alpha and TCR beta, carrying sample barcodes and UMIs, came from 5'RACE with constant-segment primers. TCRdb reanalysed the 5' RACE reads using MiXCR and keeps one entry per CDR3 protein. The repertoire holds roughly 110,000 distinct CDR3 sequences, with over 15% as singletons. The clonotype comes from an adult woman who had mild COVID-19 (a few samples of this study predate the infection). Cell type and time point are not known. Material: PBMCs or a T cell subset sorted from them (not recorded which).

CDR3 protein: CASSPGTPTYEQYF. Here the CDR3 DNA reads TGTGCCAGCAGCCCCGGGACACCCACCTACGAGCAGTACTTC. This chain joins TRBV7-9 and TRBJ2-7; tentative D call: TRBD1 (6 bases). This CDR3 has 14 amino acids. The V and J ends lost 5 bases and 2 bases respectively, with 13 bases between them. Germline-derived CDR1 and CDR2 are SEHNR and FQNEAQ (reference sequence).